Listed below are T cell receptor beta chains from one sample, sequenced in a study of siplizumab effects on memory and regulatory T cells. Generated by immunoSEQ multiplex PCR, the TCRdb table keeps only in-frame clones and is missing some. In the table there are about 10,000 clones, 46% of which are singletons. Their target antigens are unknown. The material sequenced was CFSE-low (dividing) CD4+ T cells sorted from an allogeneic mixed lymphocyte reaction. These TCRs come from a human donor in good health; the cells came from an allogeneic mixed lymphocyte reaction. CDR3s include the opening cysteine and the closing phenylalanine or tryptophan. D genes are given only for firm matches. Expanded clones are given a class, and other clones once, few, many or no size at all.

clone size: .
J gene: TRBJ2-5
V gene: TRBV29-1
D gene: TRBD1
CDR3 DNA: TGCAGCGTTGAAGTCCGGACAGGGACCCAGTACTTC
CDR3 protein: CSVEVRTGTQYF

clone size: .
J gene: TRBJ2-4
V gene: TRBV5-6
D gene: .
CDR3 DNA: TGTGCCAGCAGCCTCCTTTGGAGGGGTCGGGGGAACATTCAGTACTTC
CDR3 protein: CASSLLWRGRGNIQYF

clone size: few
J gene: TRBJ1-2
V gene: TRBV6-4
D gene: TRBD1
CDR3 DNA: TGTGCCAGCGTCCCGGGGACAGGGACGGATGGCTACACCTTC
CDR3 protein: CASVPGTGTDGYTF

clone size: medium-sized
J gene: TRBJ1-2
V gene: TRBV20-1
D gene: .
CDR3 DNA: TGCAGTGCTAGAGTCCGCTTTGGCTACACCTTC
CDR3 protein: CSARVRFGYTF

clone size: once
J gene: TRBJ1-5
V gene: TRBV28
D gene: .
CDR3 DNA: TGTGCCAGCAGTTTACAGAATCAGCCCCAACATTTT
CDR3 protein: CASSLQNQPQHF

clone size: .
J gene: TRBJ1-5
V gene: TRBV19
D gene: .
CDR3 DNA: TGTGCCAGTAGTATGGGGGGACGGACCAGCAATCAGCCCCAGCATTTT
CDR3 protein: CASSMGGRTSNQPQHF

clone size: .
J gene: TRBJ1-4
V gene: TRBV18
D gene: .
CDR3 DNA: TGTGCCAGCTCACCAGCAAGTAATGAAAAACTGTTTTTT
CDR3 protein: CASSPASNEKLFF

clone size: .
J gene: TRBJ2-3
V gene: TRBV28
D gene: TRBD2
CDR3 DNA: TGTGCCAGCAGTTCGCCGAGCGGGAGTTTGGGTACGCAGTATTTT
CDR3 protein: CASSSPSGSLGTQYF

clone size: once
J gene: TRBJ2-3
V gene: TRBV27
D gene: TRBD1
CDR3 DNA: TGTGCCAGCAGGTGGACAGGGACAGATACGCAGTATTTT
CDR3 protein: CASRWTGTDTQYF

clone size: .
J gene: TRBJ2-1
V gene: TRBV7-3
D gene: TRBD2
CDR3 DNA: TGTGCCAGCAGCTTAACGCGGGGGGTTGAGCAGTTCTTC
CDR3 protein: CASSLTRGVEQFF

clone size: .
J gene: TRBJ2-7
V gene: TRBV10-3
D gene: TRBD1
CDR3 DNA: TGTGCCATCAGTGAGGGAATGGGAACGGGACAGGGATCCTACGAGCAGTACTTC
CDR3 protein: CAISEGMGTGQGSYEQYF

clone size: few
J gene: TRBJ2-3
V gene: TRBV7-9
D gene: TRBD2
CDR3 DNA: TGTGCCACCGGACAAACCCTGGGACTAGCTCAGTATTTT
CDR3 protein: CATGQTLGLAQYF

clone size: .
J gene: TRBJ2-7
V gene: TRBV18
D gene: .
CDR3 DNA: TGTGCCAGCTCCGTCTCCCAAGGGAGCCCCTACGAGCAGTACTTC
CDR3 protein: CASSVSQGSPYEQYF